This T cell receptor beta chain is from a study of post-analysis software for immune sequencing data. For the study at large: There were relapsing-remitting, secondary progressive and progressive-relapsing multiple sclerosis among the disease courses included. Broader study findings: A significant reduction in normalized Chao1 diversity was observed in multiple sclerosis patients versus controls. With TRBV5-6, TRBV5-1 and TRBV20-1 included, about five TRBV segments were more frequent in patients than in controls.

This clonotype was seen at least ten times. Its target is unknown. V gave up 5 bases and J gave up 8 bases, with 16 bases separating them. The V gene's germline CDR1 is SQVTM and CDR2 ANQGSEA. The CDR3 sequence is 13 residues long. Unique molecular identifiers had been added to the TCR beta cDNA libraries. The T cell input of about 0.95 to 11 million gave roughly 460,000 cDNA molecules. TCRdb recomputed calls from the PCR reads with MiXCR, one row per CDR3 protein. In the table there are fewer than 850,000 distinct CDR3 sequences, less than 35% of which are singletons. The sample consisted of blood. The TCR comes from a girl aged 5 to 17 with multiple sclerosis. This rearrangement joins TRBV29-1 to TRBJ2-4; D is perhaps TRBD2 (5 bases). CDR3: CSVTDAGSHIQYF. CDR3 nucleotide sequence: TGCAGCGTTACCGACGCGGGCTCACACATTCAGTACTTC.